This TCR beta chain was recovered during a study of regulatory T cells in long-lasting Graves disease. Described time point: newly diagnosed GD, antithyroid drugs for less than 3 months. Isolated PBMC RNA provided the starting material for the TCR library. Relying on iRepertoire HTBI primers and Arm-PCR of CDR3 regions, the team built TCR beta libraries. Via MiXCR, TCRdb re-called the multiplex PCR reads, giving one row per CDR3 protein. The data show about 560,000 distinct CDR3 sequences, roughly 15% seen once. This same sample was also part of a study on T cells in Graves' hyperthyroidism and ophthalmopathy.

The sequence came from a man between 18 and 29 years old with Graves disease. Here the sequenced sample was peripheral blood mononuclear cells (PBMCs), taken at new diagnosis, from a patient treated with antithyroid drugs.

CDR3 coding DNA: TGCAGTGCTAGAGATCCCGACGGCAGCTCCTACGAGCAGTACTTC. It is translated as CSARDPDGSSYEQYF. The chain combines TRBV20-1 with TRBJ2-7; D call uncertain. Germline V gene sequence: CDR1 DFQATT, CDR2 SNEGSKA (reference sequence). This CDR3 contains 15 residues. Trimming took 0 bases from V and 0 from J, leaving 12 bases between them.